Sequencing of this T cell receptor beta chain was carried out in a study of CD8+CD57+ T cells in acquired aplastic anemia. Overall study context: Mean yield of DNA from sorted CD4+ and CD8+ cells was roughly 3.2 ug. An average of roughly 11 million reads for CD4+ cells was obtained from healthy donors. General observations from the study: Shared by patients and controls, 25 to 30 CD8+ CDR3s were abundant in patients.

As to this clonotype: As yet, its antigen is unknown. Germline and junction disagree at one end, which may indicate a read error.

Germline V CDR1 and CDR2: SGHNT, YYREEE (reference sequence). The CDR3 is 14 amino acids. Genomic DNA provided the template from which TCR beta VDJ and CDR3 profiles were obtained. One entry per CDR3 protein results from TCRdb running MiXCR on the reads. The table includes around 170,000 distinct CDR3 sequences, around 60% detected once. The sequence was collected from a human donor in good health. The rearrangement links TRBV5-4 to TRBJ1-5; D uncertain. The sample taken for sequencing was sorted CD4+, CD8+, or CD8+CD57+ T cells (not recorded which) from PBMCs. Here the CDR3 DNA reads TGCGCCAGCAGCCAAGAAAAGGGAAATCAGCCCCAGCATTTT. It encodes CASSQEKGNQPQHF.